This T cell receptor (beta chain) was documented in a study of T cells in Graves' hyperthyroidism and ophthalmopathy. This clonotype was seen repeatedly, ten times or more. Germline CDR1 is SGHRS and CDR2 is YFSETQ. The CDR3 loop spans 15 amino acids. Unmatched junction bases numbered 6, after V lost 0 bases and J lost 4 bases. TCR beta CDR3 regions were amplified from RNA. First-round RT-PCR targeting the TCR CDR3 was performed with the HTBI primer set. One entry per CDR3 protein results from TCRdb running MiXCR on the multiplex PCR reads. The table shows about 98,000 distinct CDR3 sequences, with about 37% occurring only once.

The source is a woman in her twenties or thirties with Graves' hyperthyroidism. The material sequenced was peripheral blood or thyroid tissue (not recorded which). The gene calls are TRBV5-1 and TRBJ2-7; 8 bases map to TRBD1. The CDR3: CASSLGLTGDYEQYF. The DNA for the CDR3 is TGCGCCAGCAGCTTGGGGCTGACAGGGGATTACGAGCAGTACTTC.